This T cell receptor beta chain was sequenced in a study of T-cell reconstitution after alpha-beta-depleted transplantation in children. Study results and limitations: Several hundred expanded graft clones reportedly gave rise to the alpha-beta T cells present about two months after transplant. The main origin of T-cell counts and diversity one year after transplant was newly produced T cells. TCRbeta diversity was high at day 60 in some patients (a result of surviving recipient T cells and thymic progenitors).

This clonotype has at least ten counts. The antigen is undetermined. V shed 5 bases and J 2 bases; nucleotides not matched to a gene: 11. The germline gives CDR1 DFQATT, CDR2 SNEGSKA (reference sequence). This CDR3 spans 15 amino acids. The library targeted TCRbeta and was prepared with unique molecular identifiers. TCRdb analysed the PCR reads with MiXCR anew, one entry per CDR3 protein. This sample has fewer than 350,000 distinct CDR3 sequences, with roughly 7.8% found just once. The material sequenced was peripheral blood, taken 360 days after TCRalphabeta/CD19-depleted stem cell transplant. This sequence joins TRBV20-1 and TRBJ2-5; 7 bases match TRBD2. This clonotype originated in a female patient between 2 and 15 years old who had a stem cell transplant for Fanconi anemia, so the T cells may come from the graft donor. The CDR3 nucleotides read TGCAGTGCTGGCCCCCTGAGCGGGATACAAGAGACCCAGTACTTC. As protein: CSAGPLSGIQETQYF.